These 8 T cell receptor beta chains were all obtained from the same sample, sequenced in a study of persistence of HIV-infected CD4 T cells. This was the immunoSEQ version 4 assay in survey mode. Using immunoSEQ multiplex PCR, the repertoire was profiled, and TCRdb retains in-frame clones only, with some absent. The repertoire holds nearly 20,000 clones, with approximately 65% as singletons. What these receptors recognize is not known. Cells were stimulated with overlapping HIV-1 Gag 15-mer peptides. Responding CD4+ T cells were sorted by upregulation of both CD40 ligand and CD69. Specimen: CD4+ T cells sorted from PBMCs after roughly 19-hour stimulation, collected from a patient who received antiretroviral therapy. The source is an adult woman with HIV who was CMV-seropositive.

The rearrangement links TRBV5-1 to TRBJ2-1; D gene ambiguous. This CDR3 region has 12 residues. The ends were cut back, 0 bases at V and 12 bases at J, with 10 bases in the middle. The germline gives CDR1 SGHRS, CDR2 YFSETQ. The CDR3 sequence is CASSLDVGMQFF. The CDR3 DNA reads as TGCGCCAGCAGCTTGGACGTAGGAATGCAGTTCTTC.

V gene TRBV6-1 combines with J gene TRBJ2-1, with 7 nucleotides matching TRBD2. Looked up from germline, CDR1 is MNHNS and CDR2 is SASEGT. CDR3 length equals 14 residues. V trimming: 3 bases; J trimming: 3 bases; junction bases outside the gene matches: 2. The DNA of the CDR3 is TGTGCCAGCAGTGATGGCGGGGGCTACAATGAGCAGTTCTTC. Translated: CASSDGGGYNEQFF.

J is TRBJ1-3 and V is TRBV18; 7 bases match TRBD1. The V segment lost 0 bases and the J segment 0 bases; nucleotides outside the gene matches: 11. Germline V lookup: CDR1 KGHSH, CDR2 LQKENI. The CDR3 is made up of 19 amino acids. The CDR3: CASSPPNRDSHNSGNTIYF. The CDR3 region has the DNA TGTGCCAGCTCACCACCGAACCGGGACAGCCACAACTCTGGAAACACCATATATTTT.

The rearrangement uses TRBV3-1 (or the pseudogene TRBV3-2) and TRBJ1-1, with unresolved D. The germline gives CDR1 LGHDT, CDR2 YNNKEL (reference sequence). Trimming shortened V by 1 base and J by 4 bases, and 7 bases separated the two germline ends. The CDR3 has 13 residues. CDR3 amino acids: CASSQGGITEAFF. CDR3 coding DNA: TGTGCCAGCAGCCAAGGGGGAATCACTGAAGCTTTCTTT.

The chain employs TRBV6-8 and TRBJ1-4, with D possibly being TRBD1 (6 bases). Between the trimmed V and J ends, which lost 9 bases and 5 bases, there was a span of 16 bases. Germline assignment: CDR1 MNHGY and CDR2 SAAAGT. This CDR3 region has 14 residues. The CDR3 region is CARDSPWGNEKLFF. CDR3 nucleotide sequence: TGTGCCAGGGACAGTCCATGGGGAAATGAAAAACTGTTTTTT.

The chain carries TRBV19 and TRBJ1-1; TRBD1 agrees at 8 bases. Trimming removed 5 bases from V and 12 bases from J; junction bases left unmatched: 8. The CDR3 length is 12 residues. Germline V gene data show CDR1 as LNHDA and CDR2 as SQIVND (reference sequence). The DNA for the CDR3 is TGTGCCAGTAGTCATCGACAGGGGACATCTTTCTTT. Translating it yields CASSHRQGTSFF.

This chain's CDR3 is CASSPPTDNTEAFF. Written as DNA, the CDR3 is TGTGCCAGCTCACCACCGACAGATAACACTGAAGCTTTCTTT. The chain uses TRBV18 and TRBJ1-1; a possible D gene is TRBD1 (5 bases). Germline loops: CDR1 KGHSH, CDR2 LQKENI. V was trimmed by 0 bases and J by 2 bases, leaving 7 bases between them. This CDR3 is 14 amino acids long. The full variable domain, completed using reference TRBV18 and TRBJ1-1, is NAGVMQNPRHLVRRRGQEARLRCSPMKGHSHVYWYRQLPEEGLKFMVYLQKENIIDESGMPKERFSAEFPKEGPSILRIQQVVRGDSAAYFCASSPPTDNTEAFFGQGTRLTVV.

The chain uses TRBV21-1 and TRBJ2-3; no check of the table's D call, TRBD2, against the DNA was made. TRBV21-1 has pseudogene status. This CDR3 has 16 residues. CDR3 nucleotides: TGTGCCAGCAGCAAATGGAGGGGACCCGAGTTTAGTACGCAGTATTTT. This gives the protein CASSKWRGPEFSTQYF.